Listed below are T cell receptor beta chains from one sample, sequenced in a study of response to subunit inactivated influenza vaccine. TCRdb reprocessed the RT-PCR reads with MiXCR, giving one entry per CDR3 protein. The table records 600,000 to 850,000 distinct CDR3 sequences, around 13% of them present only once. This specimen was PBMCs from blood, taken 14 to 15 days before vaccination. Receptor source: a man aged 50 to 60 who received an inactivated influenza vaccine. CDR3s include the opening cysteine and the closing phenylalanine or tryptophan. Each record gives: clone size, J gene, V gene, CDR3 length, D gene, CDR3 protein, CDR3 DNA. The D gene is left open where the match is weak. Expanded clones are given a class, and other clones once, few, many or no size at all.

few TRBJ2-7 TRBV4-1 15 - CASSQESGFIYEQYF TGCGCCAGCAGCCAAGAATCGGGATTTATCTACGAGCAGTACTTC
- TRBJ2-7 TRBV4-1 15 TRBD1 CASSQEEWDSYEQYF TGCGCCAGCAGCCAAGAGGAATGGGACAGCTACGAGCAGTACTTC
few TRBJ1-1 TRBV9 16 - CASSARARSENTEAFF TGTGCCAGCAGCGCCCGGGCCCGGTCTGAGAACACTGAAGCTTTCTTT
- TRBJ1-3 TRBV11-2 15 - CASSLASGNRDTIYF TGTGCCAGCAGCTTAGCCTCCGGGAATCGGGACACCATATATTTT
- TRBJ1-2 TRBV25-1 14 TRBD1 CASSEPGGVYGYTF TGTGCCAGCAGTGAACCAGGGGGCGTCTATGGCTACACCTTC
few TRBJ1-1 TRBV4-3 13 - CASANKGGTEAFF TGCGCCAGCGCAAACAAGGGTGGCACTGAAGCTTTCTTT
few TRBJ2-7 TRBV27 15 - CASSFRLGRAGEQYF TGTGCCAGCAGTTTCAGGTTGGGCAGGGCTGGCGAGCAGTACTTC
few TRBJ1-2 TRBV29-1 12 - CSAGSHGYGYTF TGCAGCGCCGGGTCTCACGGTTATGGCTACACCTTC
- TRBJ2-1 TRBV14 16 - CASSQAVLPYGNEQFF TGTGCCAGCAGCCAAGCTGTACTCCCCTACGGCAATGAGCAGTTCTTC
few TRBJ2-2 TRBV12-3/TRBV12-4 14 TRBD1 CASRLQGAGRKLFF TGTGCCAGCAGGCTACAGGGGGCGGGGAGGAAGCTGTTTTTT
few TRBJ2-2 TRBV7-9 16 - CASSLGAGGNTGELFF TGTGCCAGCAGCTTAGGGGCAGGTGGGAACACCGGGGAGCTGTTTTTT
- TRBJ2-3 TRBV6-5 14 - CASSYTGRTDTQYF TGTGCCAGCAGTTATACAGGGCGCACAGATACGCAGTATTTT
many TRBJ2-1 TRBV5-1 15 TRBD2 CASSLVGLVYNEQFF TGCGCCAGCAGCTTGGTGGGACTAGTCTACAATGAGCAGTTCTTC
- TRBJ2-7 TRBV7-9 13 - CASSLGGLIEQYF TGTGCCAGCAGCTTAGGGGGTTTGATCGAGCAGTACTTC
few TRBJ2-3 TRBV18 14 - CASSPRELTDTQYF TGTGCCAGCTCACCTAGGGAACTCACAGATACGCAGTATTTT
- TRBJ2-1 TRBV28 16 TRBD2 CASSLDGSGGWNEQFF TGTGCCAGCAGTTTAGATGGTAGCGGGGGGTGGAATGAGCAGTTCTTC
many TRBJ2-1 TRBV20-1 17 TRBD2 CSARSPRLAGPSNEQFF TGCAGTGCTAGGAGCCCTCGACTAGCGGGACCCAGTAATGAGCAGTTCTTC
few TRBJ2-6 TRBV4-2 18 TRBD1 CASSQVQGVPSGANVLTF TGTGCCAGCAGCCAAGTACAGGGGGTCCCCTCTGGGGCCAACGTCCTGACTTTC
many TRBJ1-6 TRBV11-2 17 TRBD1 CASSLDAGGARGSPLHF TGTGCCAGCAGCTTAGACGCAGGGGGTGCGAGGGGTTCACCCCTCCACTTT
- TRBJ2-3 TRBV7-2 16 TRBD2 CASSLTSGRFSDTQYF TGTGCCAGCAGCTTAACTAGCGGGAGATTTTCAGATACGCAGTATTTT
few TRBJ2-7 TRBV4-3 20 TRBD1 CASSQEPNIPGTGETYEQYF TGCGCCAGCAGCCAAGAACCGAACATTCCCGGGACAGGGGAGACCTACGAGCAGTACTTC
few TRBJ2-7 TRBV19 14 - CASSSGDLSYEQYF TGTGCCAGTAGTTCGGGAGACCTCTCCTACGAGCAGTACTTC
- TRBJ1-6 TRBV4-3 15 TRBD1 CASSQEDRANSPLHF TGCGCCAGCAGCCAAGAAGACAGGGCAAATTCACCCCTCCACTTT
- TRBJ1-5 TRBV4-3 17 - CASSLYETTRGNQPQHF TGCGCCAGCAGCCTCTACGAAACGACAAGGGGCAATCAGCCCCAGCATTTT
- TRBJ2-7 TRBV20-1 13 - CSATSASSYEQYF TGCAGTGCTACTAGCGCAAGCTCCTACGAGCAGTACTTC
- TRBJ1-6 TRBV5-5 15 - CASSLDPGASSPLHF TGTGCCAGCAGCTTGGACCCGGGGGCGAGTTCACCCCTCCACTTT
- TRBJ1-1 TRBV20-1 13 TRBD1 CSANQGGNTEAFF TGCAGTGCTAACCAGGGGGGTAACACTGAAGCTTTCTTT
- TRBJ2-5 TRBV27 15 - CASSLATGPQETQYF TGTGCCAGCAGTTTAGCGACAGGACCTCAAGAGACCCAGTACTTC
few TRBJ2-5 TRBV10-2 15 TRBD2 CASSELAGPQETQYF TGCGCCAGCAGTGAACTAGCGGGGCCCCAAGAGACCCAGTACTTC
few TRBJ1-1 TRBV7-2 14 TRBD1 CASSPGGRSTEAFF TGTGCCAGCAGCCCAGGGGGCCGGAGCACTGAAGCTTTCTTT
- TRBJ2-3 TRBV5-1 15 - CASSLVGQRTDTQYF TGCGCCAGCAGCTTGGTAGGGCAGCGAACAGATACGCAGTATTTT
few TRBJ2-7 TRBV10-1 15 - CASSDSGSQAYEQYF TGCGCCAGCAGTGATTCCGGCAGTCAGGCCTACGAGCAGTACTTC
- TRBJ2-7 TRBV27 16 TRBD2 CASSTLGVAGGYEQYF TGTGCCAGCAGTACCCTCGGGGTAGCGGGAGGGTACGAGCAGTACTTC
- TRBJ1-6 TRBV30 11 TRBD1 CAWSAGQGNHF TGTGCCTGGAGTGCCGGACAGGGGAACCACTTT
- TRBJ2-7 TRBV19 15 TRBD1 CASSFRGRVGDEQYF TGTGCCAGTAGTTTCAGGGGGCGCGTCGGCGACGAGCAGTACTTC
few TRBJ2-7 TRBV27 14 TRBD1 CASTQHRGPNEQYF TGTGCCAGCACCCAACACAGGGGGCCAAACGAGCAGTACTTC
few TRBJ2-1 TRBV12-3/TRBV12-4 15 TRBD2 CASMAGGLPYNEQFF TGTGCCAGCATGGCGGGGGGGCTCCCCTACAATGAGCAGTTCTTC
- TRBJ2-3 TRBV11-2 15 - CASSLAGRHTDTQYF TGTGCCAGCAGCTTGGCCGGGAGACACACAGATACGCAGTATTTT
many TRBJ1-1 TRBV12-3/TRBV12-4 13 - CASRGQVNTEAFF TGTGCCAGCAGGGGTCAGGTGAACACTGAAGCTTTCTTT
many TRBJ1-4 TRBV7-9 16 - CASSLAPRGRGEKLFF TGTGCCAGCAGCTTGGCCCCCAGGGGTCGCGGGGAAAAACTGTTTTTT
once TRBJ2-5 TRBV9 15 TRBD1 CASSVGTGGGETQYF TGTGCCAGCAGCGTCGGGACAGGGGGCGGGGAGACCCAGTACTTC
few TRBJ2-1 TRBV5-6 13 TRBD2 CASSFLAGNEQFF TGTGCCAGCAGCTTTCTAGCGGGCAATGAGCAGTTCTTC
few TRBJ1-1 TRBV6-1 14 - CASRPQPMNTEAFF TGTGCCAGCAGGCCACAGCCGATGAACACTGAAGCTTTCTTT
many TRBJ2-6 TRBV28 16 - CASSLSRRSGANVLTF TGTGCCAGCAGTTTATCGCGACGGTCTGGGGCCAACGTCCTGACTTTC
few TRBJ2-3 TRBV6-1 16 - CASSTPQTDTTDTQYF TGTGCCAGCAGTACCCCCCAGACAGATACTACAGATACGCAGTATTTT
few TRBJ2-3 TRBV4-2 15 - CASSQEGHWSDTQYF TGTGCCAGCAGCCAAGAGGGTCATTGGTCAGATACGCAGTATTTT
once TRBJ2-3 TRBV3-1 12 - CASSQRIGTQYF TGTGCCAGCAGCCAAAGGATCGGTACGCAGTATTTT
many TRBJ1-1 TRBV27 14 - CASSYTNGGAEAFF TGTGCCAGCAGTTATACTAACGGGGGGGCTGAAGCTTTCTTT
- TRBJ1-2 TRBV12-3/TRBV12-4 13 - CASSFMRDSGYTF TGTGCCAGCAGTTTCATGCGGGATTCTGGCTACACCTTC
- TRBJ1-3 TRBV12-3/TRBV12-4 12 - CASSAPLRSIYF TGTGCCAGCAGCGCCCCCCTTCGATCCATATATTTT
few TRBJ1-6 TRBV4-2 14 - CASSQELGDSPLHF TGTGCCAGCAGCCAAGAACTAGGCGATTCACCCCTCCACTTT
many TRBJ2-1 TRBV9 17 - CASSVAGGRRSYNEQFF TGTGCCAGCAGCGTAGCCGGGGGCAGGAGATCCTACAATGAGCAGTTCTTC